This passage covers 16 T cell receptor beta chains from one sample sequenced in a study of T-cell reconstitution after alpha-beta-depleted transplantation in children. Preparing the TCRbeta library involved the use of unique molecular identifiers. MiXCR was run by TCRdb on the PCR reads, yielding one entry per CDR3 protein. The profile shows hundreds of thousands of distinct CDR3 sequences, around a sixth of them singletons. The source material was PBMCs from the stem cell graft donor, sampled from the stem cell graft. The receptor set was obtained from a human donor who donated a stem cell graft to a child with acute myeloid leukemia.

The rearrangement joins TRBV29-1 to TRBJ2-5; D ambiguous. Trimming cost V 5 bases and J 5 bases, with 12 bases left between them. The CDR3 spans 12 residues. Germline V CDR1 and CDR2: SQVTM, ANQGSEA. CDR3 sequence (DNA): TGCAGCGTTTACCTTTTTGAGGAGACCCAGTACTTC. This encodes CSVYLFEETQYF.

This clonotype appeared a few times. The chain couples TRBV29-1 to TRBJ1-4, with D maybe TRBD1 (6 bases). CDR1 is SQVTM and CDR2 is ANQGSEA in the germline V gene. The V and J ends lost 7 bases and 3 bases respectively, with 24 bases between them. The CDR3 runs to 17 residues. CDR3 nucleotides: TGCAGCGCGCGCCTCGACAGGTCCCTCACTGCTAATGAAAAACTGTTTTTT. This translates into CSARLDRSLTANEKLFF.

The J gene is TRBJ1-6, the V gene TRBV6-1; tentatively, D is TRBD1 (5 bases). Germline lookup yields CDR1 MNHNS and CDR2 SASEGT. V was shortened by 10 bases and J by 12 bases, with 22 bases between the two germline ends. CDR3 length equals 14 residues. This chain's CDR3 is CAIKNRDGVQPLHF. The CDR3 DNA reads as TGTGCCATCAAAAACCGGGACGGGGTTCAACCCCTCCACTTT.

This clonotype was found a few times. V gene TRBV5-1 combines with J gene TRBJ1-4, with 7 bases that match TRBD1. CDR3 length: 16 amino acids. Trimming took 3 bases from V and 7 from J; bases not matched to a gene: 12. The germline V gene has CDR1 SGHRS and CDR2 YFSETQ. CDR3 bases: TGCGCCAGCAGCTGGTCGCTCATCGCAGGGGGTGAAAAACTGTTTTTT. Translated, it gives CASSWSLIAGGEKLFF.

This clonotype was seen repeatedly, ten times or more. The chain combines TRBV6-5 with TRBJ1-1, with no clear D. Germline loops: CDR1 MNHEY, CDR2 SVGAGI. The CDR3 consists of 14 residues. Trimming removed 0 bases at V and 1 base at J, with 6 bases between. Here the CDR3 reads CASSYSGRNTEAFF. Here the CDR3 DNA reads TGTGCCAGCAGTTACTCAGGCAGGAACACTGAAGCTTTCTTT.

This clonotype was observed many times. The rearrangement uses TRBV29-1 and TRBJ2-3; D is unclear. CDR1 and CDR2 from the germline V gene are SQVTM and ANQGSEA. The CDR3 is 13 residues long. V lost 3 bases, J lost 2 bases, and 9 bases lay in between. The CDR3 protein is CSVEGTLTDTQYF. CDR3 coding DNA: TGCAGCGTTGAGGGCACCCTCACAGATACGCAGTATTTT.

This clonotype was detected many times. In DNA form, the CDR3 reads TGTGCCAGCAGCGTCCACGAAGGCAATCAGCCCCAGCATTTT. Amino acids: CASSVHEGNQPQHF. The V and J genes are TRBV12-3 or TRBV12-4 and TRBJ1-5; D not resolved. Trimming removed 6 bases at V and 2 bases at J, with 11 bases between. The CDR3 loop spans 14 amino acids.

This chain links TRBV18 with TRBJ1-2; D not resolved. The CDR3 length is 15 residues. CDR1 KGHSH and CDR2 LQKENI come from the germline V gene. Trimming took 1 base from V and 6 from J, leaving 15 bases between them. The DNA for the CDR3 is TGTGCCAGCTCACCACAGAAGCCGGGAAGGGATGGCTACACCTTC. Translating gives CASSPQKPGRDGYTF.

This clonotype was seen a handful of times. The chain joins TRBV6-1 to TRBJ1-1; TRBD1 matches 11 bases. Germline lookup yields CDR1 MNHNS and CDR2 SASEGT. The CDR3 sequence is 15 residues long. Trimming took 6 bases from V and 6 from J; bases not matched to a gene: 9. The CDR3 bases are TGTGCCAGCAGCTTGGACAGGGGGCTAAAGGCTGAAGCTTTCTTT. Translated, it gives CASSLDRGLKAEAFF.

The sample holds many counts of this clonotype. The chain joins TRBV9 to TRBJ2-5, with D possibly called TRBD1 or TRBD2 (5 bases each). The CDR3 has 14 amino acids. Germline loops: CDR1 SGDLS, CDR2 YYNGEE. The V and J ends lost 3 bases and 5 bases respectively, with 14 bases between them. The CDR3 here is CASSGGDPGETQYF. The CDR3 bases are TGTGCCAGCAGCGGAGGGGATCCTGGGGAGACCCAGTACTTC.

V and J are TRBV7-8 and TRBJ2-7, with D maybe TRBD2 (6 bases). Germline V gene sequence: CDR1 SGHVS, CDR2 FQNEAQ. Trimming removed 5 bases from V and 0 bases from J, with 14 bases in between. The CDR3 has 15 residues. The CDR3 region has the DNA TGTGCCAGCAGCACTCACCGGGAGTCCTCCTACGAGCAGTACTTC. Its translation: CASSTHRESSYEQYF.

The V call is TRBV12-5, the J call TRBJ2-7; D remains ambiguous. The V and J ends lost 7 bases and 3 bases respectively, with 13 bases between them. Per germline, CDR1 LGHNT and CDR2 FRNRAP. The CDR3 runs to 13 residues. CDR3 loop: CASVSSQNYEQYF. The CDR3 coding sequence is TGTGCTAGTGTTTCATCTCAGAACTACGAGCAGTACTTC.

This clonotype has ten or more counts. The chain employs TRBV5-5 and TRBJ1-6; 8 bases match TRBD1. Trimming at V came to 2 bases and at J to 9 bases, leaving 7 bases not matched to a gene. CDR3 length equals 15 residues. Germline CDR1 and CDR2: SGHKS and YYEKEE (reference sequence). The CDR3 bases are TGTGCCAGCAGCTTTCGGGACAGGACCATTTCACCCCTCCACTTT. This gives the protein CASSFRDRTISPLHF.

This clonotype has a handful of counts. This chain uses TRBV7-2 with TRBJ2-1; the D gene is possibly TRBD2 (6 bases). V was trimmed by 1 base and J by 7 bases, leaving 11 bases between them. Germline assignment: CDR1 SGHTA and CDR2 FQGNSA. The CDR3 runs 14 residues. DNA of the CDR3: TGTGCCAGCAGCTTAGGGGGGGTGAGGAATGAGCAGTTCTTC. It codes for CASSLGGVRNEQFF.

The chain uses TRBV7-9 and TRBJ2-5; D is possibly TRBD1 (6 bases). The CDR3 extends over 14 amino acids. The germline V gene has CDR1 SEHNR and CDR2 FQNEAQ (reference sequence). Trimming removed 4 bases from V and 5 bases from J, with 14 bases in between. The CDR3 DNA reads TGTGCCAGCAGCTCCGCGAGGGGGTGGGAGACCCAGTACTTC. Amino acid sequence: CASSSARGWETQYF.

J is TRBJ2-1 and V is TRBV28; maybe TRBD1 (5 bases). CDR1 MDHEN and CDR2 SYDVKM come from the germline V gene. The CDR3 is 12 amino acids. Trimming shortened V by 6 bases and J by 6 bases, and 9 bases separated the two germline ends. CDR3 sequence: CASRTTGNEQFF. The CDR3 DNA sequence: TGTGCCAGCAGAACTACAGGCAATGAGCAGTTCTTC.